The 27 T cell receptor beta chains below come from one sample, sequenced in a study of T cell responses to AZD1222 COVID-19 vaccine. TCRdb's table, derived via immunoSEQ multiplex PCR, lists solely in-frame clones and lacks some. The sample lists about 190,000 clones; 90% to 95% were seen once. The source was peripheral blood, collected on day 0 of AZD1222 vaccination. The receptors were sampled from an adult in good health.

This chain joins TRBV11-2 and TRBJ2-3; D is uncertain. Trimming took 0 bases from V and 1 from J, leaving 8 bases between them. Germline V gene data show CDR1 as SGHAT and CDR2 as FQNNGV. The CDR3 length is 15 residues. CDR3 region: CASSLDLFGTDTQYF. The CDR3 region has the DNA TGTGCCAGCAGCTTAGATTTGTTCGGCACAGATACGCAGTATTTT.

V gene TRBV5-6 combines with J gene TRBJ2-6; no clear D gene. V lost 2 bases, J lost 0 bases, and 9 bases lay in between. CDR1 is SGHDT and CDR2 is YYEEEE in the germline V gene. The CDR3 loop spans 16 amino acids. In nucleotides, the CDR3 is TGTGCCAGCAGCTTTTTTGTCCCCTCTGGGGCCAACGTCCTGACTTTC. Translating it yields CASSFFVPSGANVLTF.

J is TRBJ2-1 and V is TRBV7-9; possibly TRBD2 for D (6 bases). The CDR3 has 16 residues. V was trimmed by 5 bases and J by 2 bases, leaving 16 bases between them. Germline V gene lookup returns CDR1 SEHNR and CDR2 FQNEAQ (reference sequence). CDR3: CASSPPGEETYNEQFF. The CDR3 nucleotides are TGTGCCAGCAGCCCCCCGGGGGAGGAGACCTACAATGAGCAGTTCTTC.

The CDR3 region has the DNA TGTGCCAGCAGCTCTCCCCGGGAGGATAATTCACCCCTCCACTTT. This encodes CASSSPREDNSPLHF. The chain joins TRBV7-9 to TRBJ1-6, with D uncertain. Germline loops: CDR1 SEHNR, CDR2 FQNEAQ (reference sequence). The germline V and J ends were trimmed by 4 bases and 5 bases, with 12 bases remaining between them. The CDR3 contains 15 residues.

The V call is TRBV12-3 or TRBV12-4, the J call TRBJ1-1, with D tentatively TRBD1 (5 bases). Trimming removed 3 bases at V and 5 bases at J, with 10 bases between. The CDR3 length is 13 residues. The CDR3 coding sequence is TGTGCCAGCAGTTTCGAAGGGGATACTGAAGCTTTCTTT. This translates into CASSFEGDTEAFF.

This rearrangement joins TRBV9 to TRBJ2-1; D is unclear. V lost 0 bases and J 2 bases, leaving 12 bases between the germline ends. CDR1 and CDR2 from the germline V gene are SGDLS and YYNGEE. The CDR3 consists of 16 residues. The CDR3 reads CASSVEPALTYNEQFF. As DNA, the CDR3 is TGTGCCAGCAGCGTAGAGCCAGCGTTAACCTACAATGAGCAGTTCTTC.

The chain joins TRBV11-3 to TRBJ2-1; 7 nucleotides match TRBD1. Trimming cost V 3 bases and J 1 base; bases outside gene matches: 3. This CDR3 has 15 residues. Germline loops: CDR1 SGHNT, CDR2 YENEEA. The CDR3, as DNA: TGTGCCAGCAGCTTTGGCAGGGGGTCCTACAATGAGCAGTTCTTC. This gives the protein CASSFGRGSYNEQFF.

The rearrangement joins TRBV7-2 to TRBJ2-1; 7 bases fit TRBD2. The V segment lost 1 base and the J segment 2 bases; nucleotides outside the gene matches: 5. CDR3 length equals 16 residues. Germline V CDR1 and CDR2: SGHTA, FQGNSA. CDR3 bases: TGTGCCAGCAGCTTAGATTCTAGCGGAGCCTACAATGAGCAGTTCTTC. Translating it yields CASSLDSSGAYNEQFF.

The chain combines TRBV19 with TRBJ1-5, with a weak D call TRBD1 (5 bases). The CDR3 consists of 12 residues. Germline V gene data show CDR1 as LNHDA and CDR2 as SQIVND (reference sequence). CDR3 in amino acids: CAVGTGDQPQHF. DNA for the CDR3: TGTGCAGTGGGGACTGGGGATCAGCCCCAGCATTTT.

CDR3 residues: CASSSLDRINEKLFF. The CDR3 DNA follows: TGTGCCAGCAGTTCATTAGACAGAATTAATGAAAAACTGTTTTTT. V and J are TRBV27 and TRBJ1-4, with D tentatively TRBD1 (5 bases). The germline V gene has CDR1 MNHEY and CDR2 SMNVEV (reference sequence). V lost 4 bases and J 4 bases, leaving 13 bases between the germline ends. The CDR3 contains 15 residues.

V gene TRBV27 combines with J gene TRBJ1-5; D is perhaps TRBD1 (5 bases). V lost 8 bases, J lost 1 base, and 15 bases lay in between. The CDR3 loop spans 15 amino acids. Per the germline V gene, CDR1 is MNHEY and CDR2 is SMNVEV (reference sequence). CDR3 sequence reads: CASGPLGGSNQPQHF. CDR3 coding DNA: TGTGCCAGCGGCCCGCTTGGGGGAAGCAATCAGCCCCAGCATTTT.

The chain uses TRBV7-2 and TRBJ1-1, with D perhaps matching TRBD1 (6 bases). Trimming removed 7 bases at V and 3 bases at J, with 12 bases between. The germline V gene has CDR1 SGHTA and CDR2 FQGNSA. The CDR3 runs 13 residues. Here the CDR3 DNA reads TGTGCCAGCAACCGACAGGTTGACACTGAAGCTTTCTTT. It encodes CASNRQVDTEAFF.

The CDR3 region has the DNA TGTGCCAGCAGCCAAGATCAGGGAGGGGAAGCTTTCTTT. As protein: CASSQDQGGEAFF. The chain uses TRBV3-1 (or the pseudogene TRBV3-2) and TRBJ1-1, with a tentative D call TRBD1 (5 bases). Germline values: CDR1 LGHDT, CDR2 YNNKEL (reference sequence). Trimming took off 0 bases at V and 8 bases at J, with 10 bases between the two ends. This CDR3 contains 13 residues.

This clone occurred once. The chain recombines TRBV4-1 with TRBJ1-4, with TRBD1 matching over 7 bases. Germline values: CDR1 MGHRA, CDR2 YSYEKL. With 1 base clipped from V and 6 bases from J, the junction kept 8 bases outside the gene matches. The CDR3 spans 16 residues. Here the CDR3 reads CASSQVRRGRDEKLFF. The CDR3 region has the DNA TGCGCCAGCAGCCAAGTCCGTAGGGGGCGCGATGAAAAACTGTTTTTT.

V is TRBV15 and J is TRBJ2-3; 8 bases agree with TRBD2. The CDR3 has 14 amino acids. Germline V gene sequence: CDR1 LNHNV, CDR2 YYDKDF (reference sequence). V trimming: 1 base; J trimming: 7 bases; junction bases outside the gene matches: 4. CDR3 amino acids: CATSRVSGTNTQYF. CDR3 bases: TGTGCCACCAGCAGAGTTAGCGGGACAAATACGCAGTATTTT. Filled out from reference TRBV15 and TRBJ2-3, the complete variable domain reads DAMVIQNPRYQVTQFGKPVTLSCSQTLNHNVMYWYQQKSSQAPKLLFHYYDKDFNNEADTPDNFQSRRPNTSFCFLDIRSPGLGDTAMYLCATSRVSGTNTQYFGPGTRLTVL.

The chain carries TRBV19 and TRBJ2-5; no clear D. Germline V gives CDR1 LNHDA, CDR2 SQIVND (reference sequence). Trimming left V 4 bases short and J 0 bases short, with 12 bases between. The CDR3 length is 15 residues. This CDR3 reads CASSSRVLYQETQYF. For the CDR3, the DNA is TGTGCCAGTAGTAGCCGGGTCCTGTACCAAGAGACCCAGTACTTC. Full variable domain (remainder filled in from reference TRBV19 and TRBJ2-5): DGGITQSPKYLFRKEGQNVTLSCEQNLNHDAMYWYRQDPGQGLRLIYYSQIVNDFQKGDIAEGYSVSREKKESFPLTVTSAQKNPTAFYLCASSSRVLYQETQYFGPGTRLLVL.

The J gene is TRBJ2-6, the V gene TRBV19; no definite D call. The V end was cut by 7 bases, the J end by 3 bases, with 10 bases between. Germline loops: CDR1 LNHDA, CDR2 SQIVND (reference sequence). CDR3 length equals 14 residues. The CDR3 nucleotides are TGTGCCAGTATGGATCAAAGTGGGGCCAACGTCCTGACTTTC. Translating it yields CASMDQSGANVLTF.

Concerning this clone: Distinct nucleotide sequences in the sample also encode this CDR3. The rearrangement joins TRBV18 to TRBJ1-5; tentative D call: TRBD1 (6 bases). The V and J ends lost 3 bases and 1 base respectively, with 10 bases between them. Germline V gene data show CDR1 as KGHSH and CDR2 as LQKENI. This CDR3 spans 15 amino acids. CDR3 protein: CASSPGGGSNQPQHF. As DNA, the CDR3 is TGTGCCAGCTCACCGGGAGGGGGGAGCAATCAGCCCCAGCATTTT.

In its sample, this clone was seen once. The chain is built from TRBV6-1 and TRBJ1-2, with TRBD1 as a possible D gene (5 bases). CDR3 length equals 14 residues. Germline V lookup: CDR1 MNHNS, CDR2 SASEGT. Trimming took off 3 bases at V and 8 bases at J, with 16 bases between the two ends. Here the CDR3 DNA reads TGTGCCAGCAGTGAGACCCCGGGACCCCTAGGCTACACCTTC. This sequence encodes CASSETPGPLGYTF.

This chain joins TRBV4-3 and TRBJ2-2, with D possibly TRBD2 on 5 matching bases. V lost 1 base and J lost 6, with 12 bases in between. This CDR3 contains 15 residues. Germline lookup yields CDR1 LGHNA and CDR2 YSLEER. CDR3 DNA: TGCGCCAGCAGCCAAGGTCCTCGGGGAGCCGGGGAGCTGTTTTTT. This encodes CASSQGPRGAGELFF.

The CDR3 DNA is TGCGCCAGCAGCCAAAACTCCGGGACACAGCAGTTCTTC. As protein: CASSQNSGTQQFF. The V gene is TRBV4-3, the J gene TRBJ2-1, with D possibly matching TRBD1 (6 bases). CDR3 length equals 13 residues. Per the germline V gene, CDR1 is LGHNA and CDR2 is YSLEER. Deletions cut 2 bases from V and 11 bases from J, with 13 bases between.

This chain connects TRBV4-2 to TRBJ2-3, with D perhaps TRBD2 (5 bases). The CDR3 runs to 13 residues. The ends were cut back, 6 bases at V and 2 bases at J, with 9 bases in the middle. Germline CDR1 is LGHNA and CDR2 is YNFKEQ. The CDR3 DNA reads TGTGCCAGCAGTCCGGACTCCACAGATACGCAGTATTTT. It translates to CASSPDSTDTQYF.

The rearrangement links TRBV14 to TRBJ1-1; no reliable D call. The CDR3 is 14 residues long. Trimming took off 4 bases at V and 1 base at J, with 10 bases between the two ends. CDR1 is SGHDN, CDR2 FVKESK, per germline. CDR3 coding DNA: TGTGCCAGCAGCCGAATGTTTGGGAACACTGAAGCTTTCTTT. This codes for CASSRMFGNTEAFF. Combining the CDR3 with reference TRBV14 and TRBJ1-1 gives the whole variable domain EAGVTQFPSHSVIEKGQTVTLRCDPISGHDNLYWYRRVMGKEIKFLLHFVKESKQDESGMPNNRFLAERTGGTYSTLKVQPAELEDSGVYFCASSRMFGNTEAFFGQGTRLTVV.

The chain carries TRBV9 and TRBJ1-2, with a possible D match to TRBD1 (5 bases). Trimming removed 3 bases at V and 8 bases at J, with 11 bases between. The CDR3 is made up of 12 amino acids. The germline gives CDR1 SGDLS, CDR2 YYNGEE. CDR3 DNA: TGTGCCAGCAGCGAGCAGGGCGCAGGCTACACCTTC. Amino acids: CASSEQGAGYTF.

The chain combines TRBV18 with TRBJ1-6; D may be TRBD1 (6 bases). Germline CDR1 reads KGHSH; CDR2 reads LQKENI. The CDR3 has 17 amino acids. The V end lost 3 bases, the J end lost 2 bases, and 14 bases lay between the germline ends. The CDR3 spells CASSPLTRGTYNSPLHF. In DNA, the CDR3 is TGTGCCAGCTCACCGCTCACCAGGGGAACCTATAATTCACCCCTCCACTTT.

The chain combines TRBV6-5 with TRBJ2-2, with no clear D. CDR3 length: 14 amino acids. Germline lookup yields CDR1 MNHEY and CDR2 SVGAGI. V lost 2 bases and J lost 7, with 11 bases in between. The CDR3 DNA reads TGTGCCAGCAGTTACCGTCTCGGCGGCGGGGAGCTGTTTTTT. Translated, it gives CASSYRLGGGELFF.

This chain links TRBV11-3 with TRBJ2-7; D is perhaps TRBD1 (5 bases). V lost 2 bases to trimming and J lost 4 bases, with 9 bases between them. CDR1 and CDR2 (germline): SGHNT, YENEEA. CDR3 length: 13 residues. The CDR3: CASSLRQGYEQYF. In nucleotides, the CDR3 is TGTGCCAGCAGCTTACGCCAGGGTTACGAGCAGTACTTC.